One and the same sample provided the 27 T cell receptor beta chains below, sequenced in a study of T cell repertoires in cytomegalovirus infection. From the reads, TCRdb called clonotypes with MiXCR, one entry per CDR3 protein. The sample yields about 230,000 distinct CDR3 sequences, approximately 22% seen once. The sequencing sample was made of CD8+ T cells from PBMCs. These receptors were obtained from a human donor in good health (CMV status not recorded). Some clones in this sample may be carry-over from other donors' samples.

The gene calls are TRBV28 and TRBJ2-7; TRBD1 might be the D (5 bases). Germline assignment: CDR1 MDHEN and CDR2 SYDVKM. V was cut by 5 bases and J by 3 bases, with 8 bases left in between. The CDR3 is 12 amino acids. The CDR3 protein is CASSRRVYEQYF. In nucleotides, the CDR3 is TGTGCCAGCAGTCGCAGGGTCTACGAGCAGTACTTC.

The chain is built from TRBV28 and TRBJ2-1; TRBD2 is a possible D gene (6 bases). The CDR3 spans 16 residues. Trimming took 8 bases from V and 4 from J, leaving 21 bases between them. CDR1 is MDHEN, CDR2 SYDVKM, per germline. The CDR3 spells CASHQGTSRYYNEQFF. DNA for the CDR3: TGTGCCAGCCACCAGGGAACTAGCAGATATTACAATGAGCAGTTCTTC.

The rearrangement links TRBV5-8 to TRBJ1-1, with 9 bases that match TRBD1. Germline CDR1 SGHTS, CDR2 YDEGEE. The CDR3 is 13 residues long. J was trimmed by 11 bases and V by 0 bases; bases with no gene match: 5. CDR3 protein: CASSLVTGGLAFF. The CDR3 coding sequence is TGTGCCAGCAGCTTGGTGACAGGGGGGTTGGCTTTCTTT.

This clonotype was counted between two and nine times. The chain couples TRBV7-6 to TRBJ2-3, with a tentative D call TRBD1 (6 bases). V was pared by 7 bases and J by 4 bases, with 12 bases between. CDR1 is SGHVS, CDR2 FNYEAQ, per germline. The CDR3 sequence is 13 residues long. CDR3 residues: CASTFGTPDTQYF. CDR3 in DNA: TGTGCCAGCACCTTCGGGACACCAGATACGCAGTATTTT.

The genes are TRBV27 and TRBJ1-2; perhaps TRBD1 as D (5 bases). Trimming cost V 3 bases and J 6 bases, with 14 bases left between them. Germline V gives CDR1 MNHEY, CDR2 SMNVEV (reference sequence). The CDR3 length is 14 residues. The DNA for the CDR3 is TGTGCCAGCAGTTTCCTGGCAGGGCAGAATGGCTACACCTTC. It translates to CASSFLAGQNGYTF.

Points on this clonotype: The junction shows a germline mismatch at one end, possibly a read error. V gene TRBV7-9 combines with J gene TRBJ1-1, with a possible D match to TRBD1 (6 bases). The CDR3 totals 15 residues. Germline assignment: CDR1 SEHNR and CDR2 FQNEAQ (reference sequence). CDR3 in DNA: TGTGCCAGCAGCTTCCTGACAGGACTGAACATTGAAGCTTTCTTT. This codes for CASSFLTGLNIEAFF.

The rearrangement joins TRBV27 to TRBJ2-3, with 14 positions matching TRBD2. Germline loops: CDR1 MNHEY, CDR2 SMNVEV (reference sequence). The CDR3 totals 16 residues. J lost 4 bases, V lost 3 bases, and 3 bases had no gene match. This chain's CDR3 is CASSFRLAGGADTQYF. CDR3 sequence (DNA): TGTGCCAGCAGTTTCCGACTAGCGGGGGGGGCAGATACGCAGTATTTT.

This clonotype turned up a few times. The rearrangement joins TRBV28 to TRBJ1-1, with a tentative D call TRBD1 (5 bases). The V gene's germline CDR1 is MDHEN and CDR2 SYDVKM. This CDR3 is built from 15 residues. The germline V and J ends were trimmed by 1 base and 1 base, with 10 bases remaining between them. CDR3 DNA: TGTGCCAGCAGTTTATTAGGGGAGAGGAACACTGAAGCTTTCTTT. It translates to CASSLLGERNTEAFF.

Many counts were recorded for this clonotype. The chain joins TRBV7-6 to TRBJ2-3; 9 bases line up with TRBD1. This CDR3 has 18 amino acids. J gave up 3 bases and V 3 bases, and 13 bases lay outside the gene matches. Germline CDR1 SGHVS, CDR2 FNYEAQ. CDR3 in DNA: TGTGCCAGCAGCTTTGTGACAGGGGGTGCATACCTGACAGATACGCAGTATTTT. The encoded protein is CASSFVTGGAYLTDTQYF. Full variable domain (remainder filled in from reference TRBV7-6 and TRBJ2-3): GAGVSQSPRYKVTKRGQDVALRCDPISGHVSLYWYRQALGQGPEFLTYFNYEAQQDKSGLPNDRFSAERPEGSISTLTIQRTEQRDSAMYRCASSFVTGGAYLTDTQYFGPGTRLTVL.

V is TRBV7-9 and J is TRBJ1-5, with D perhaps matching TRBD1 (5 bases). Deletions cut 1 base from V and 12 bases from J, with 10 bases between. The CDR3 totals 12 residues. CDR1 and CDR2 from the germline V gene are SEHNR and FQNEAQ (reference sequence). The DNA of the CDR3 is TGTGCCAGCAGCTTAGGAGACAGCATCCAGCATTTT. Its translation: CASSLGDSIQHF.

The table lists this clonotype with a few counts. V is TRBV19 and J is TRBJ2-1; 8 bases map to TRBD2. J lost 5 bases, V lost 11 bases, and 8 bases had no gene match. The CDR3 totals 13 residues. Germline V gives CDR1 LNHDA, CDR2 SQIVND (reference sequence). The CDR3 sequence is CAVSGTRNNEQFF. The CDR3 nucleotides read TGTGCCGTCTCCGGGACTAGGAACAATGAGCAGTTCTTC.

This clonotype appeared a few times. The chain is built from TRBV28 and TRBJ2-2, with D possibly called TRBD1 or TRBD2 (5 bases each). V was shortened by 6 bases and J by 5 bases, with 19 bases between the two germline ends. Germline lookup yields CDR1 MDHEN and CDR2 SYDVKM. The CDR3 contains 16 residues. CDR3 in amino acids: CASSTRASGLTGELFF. The CDR3, as DNA: TGTGCCAGCAGCACCAGGGCGTCAGGACTGACCGGGGAGCTGTTTTTT.

J is TRBJ1-2 and V is TRBV15; 8 positions match TRBD1. The germline CDR1 and CDR2 sequences are LNHNV and YYDKDF (reference sequence). The V gene end was trimmed by 3 bases and the J gene end by 8 bases; junction bases not matched to a gene: 8. The CDR3 sequence is 14 residues long. Written as DNA, the CDR3 is TGTGCCACCAGCAGCAGGGGGCAGGGCAGAGGCTACACCTTC. This sequence encodes CATSSRGQGRGYTF.

This clonotype was observed a handful of times. This rearrangement joins TRBV9 to TRBJ2-1; TRBD2 matches 13 bases. Germline V gives CDR1 SGDLS, CDR2 YYNGEE. Unmatched junction bases numbered 13, after V lost 3 bases and J lost 4 bases. The CDR3 sequence is 19 residues long. Written as DNA, the CDR3 is TGTGCCAGCAGCGCGAGCTCTGGACTAGCGGGGGTCAAGTACAATGAGCAGTTCTTC. It codes for CASSASSGLAGVKYNEQFF.

The genes are TRBV29-1 and TRBJ2-3; D might be TRBD1 (6 bases). This CDR3 contains 15 residues. Germline CDR1 reads SQVTM; CDR2 reads ANQGSEA. The V gene lost 7 bases and the J gene lost 1 base, with 18 bases spanning the gap. CDR3: CSDLQGPTGTDTQYF. CDR3 DNA sequence: TGCAGCGACCTACAGGGCCCGACCGGCACAGATACGCAGTATTTT.

The table lists this clonotype with a few counts. V and J are TRBV7-9 and TRBJ2-2, with D unresolved. Germline lookup yields CDR1 SEHNR and CDR2 FQNEAQ (reference sequence). Deletions cut 9 bases from V and 7 bases from J, with 12 bases between. CDR3 size: 12 residues. This CDR3 is CASSPLGGELFF. In nucleotides, the CDR3 is TGTGCCAGTTCACCTCTTGGCGGGGAGCTGTTTTTT.

Comments on this clonotype: At one end, the junction sequence differs from germline, possibly due to a read error. The V gene is TRBV27, the J gene TRBJ1-1, with TRBD1 matching 7 bases. The CDR3 runs to 13 residues. The germline V gene has CDR1 MNHEY and CDR2 SMNVEV (reference sequence). The CDR3 DNA reads as TGCGCCAGCAGCCAGGGGGTGAACACTGAAGCTTTCTTT. This translates into CASSQGVNTEAFF.

This clonotype came up a few times. The V and J genes are TRBV4-2 and TRBJ2-7, with D unresolved. Per the germline V gene, CDR1 is LGHNA and CDR2 is YNFKEQ. This CDR3 comprises 14 residues. Trimming left V 0 bases short and J 5 bases short, with 11 bases between. The CDR3 DNA is TGTGCCAGCAGCCAAGAGTGGGCTGTCGACGAGCAGTACTTC. The encoded protein is CASSQEWAVDEQYF.

This clonotype has more than one count but fewer than ten. This chain joins TRBV20-1 and TRBJ1-1; 12 bases fit TRBD1. Germline values: CDR1 DFQATT, CDR2 SNEGSKA (reference sequence). The CDR3 extends over 15 amino acids. Trimming took 3 bases from V and 1 from J; bases not matched to a gene: 3. This CDR3 reads CSARPGQGANTEAFF. CDR3 coding DNA: TGCAGTGCTAGGCCGGGACAGGGGGCGAACACTGAAGCTTTCTTT.

This chain links TRBV6-6 with TRBJ1-4, with D perhaps matching TRBD1 (6 bases). V lost 1 base, J lost 6 bases, and 9 bases lay in between. Germline CDR1 is MNHNY and CDR2 is SVGAGI (reference sequence). The CDR3 is 14 amino acids. The CDR3 sequence is CASSYYRVDEKLFF. CDR3 coding DNA: TGTGCCAGCAGTTACTACAGGGTGGATGAAAAACTGTTTTTT.

This clonotype was observed a handful of times. The chain carries TRBV15 and TRBJ2-1; D may be TRBD1 or TRBD2 (5 bases each). Germline V lookup: CDR1 LNHNV, CDR2 YYDKDF (reference sequence). The CDR3 sequence is 16 residues long. Between the trimmed V and J ends, which lost 5 bases and 1 base, there was a span of 15 bases. CDR3 sequence (DNA): TGTGCCACCAGCCCCCCCGAGGGACGGTCCTACAATGAGCAGTTCTTC. Its protein product is CATSPPEGRSYNEQFF.

A word on this clonotype: A much larger clone lies one base from this, so it may be a read error. The CDR3 loop is CASSGWMVGAYEQYF. The DNA for the CDR3 is TGTGCCAGCAGTGGATGGATGGTGGGGGCCTACGAGCAGTACTTC. The chain has TRBV2 and TRBJ2-7, with D tentatively TRBD1 or TRBD2 (5 bases each). Trimming took 4 bases from V and 2 from J, leaving 15 bases between them. Germline CDR1 reads SNHLY; CDR2 reads FYNNEI. The CDR3 totals 15 residues.

This clonotype was counted between two and nine times. The chain uses TRBV25-1 and TRBJ1-5; possibly TRBD1 for D (6 bases). The CDR3 has 12 amino acids. Germline CDR1 reads MGHDK; CDR2 reads SYGVNS. V shed 4 bases and J shed 11 bases, with 12 bases lying between them. CDR3 nucleotide sequence: TGTGCCAGCAGTGCTGGGGGCAGGGCCCAGCATTTT. The encoded protein is CASSAGGRAQHF.

A word on this clonotype: A much larger clone sits a single nucleotide away, making a read error possible. The chain is built from TRBV24-1 and TRBJ2-7; possibly TRBD1 for D (6 bases). This CDR3 contains 15 residues. The ends were cut back, 6 bases at V and 0 bases at J, with 14 bases in the middle. The germline V gene encodes CDR1 KGHDR and CDR2 SFDVKD. The CDR3: CATSNGRGSSYEQYF. CDR3 DNA sequence: TGTGCCACCAGTAACGGCAGGGGAAGCTCCTACGAGCAGTACTTC.

This clonotype appeared a few times. The gene calls are TRBV7-8 and TRBJ1-2, with D possibly matching TRBD1 (5 bases). This CDR3 has 12 amino acids. Germline V CDR1 and CDR2: SGHVS, FQNEAQ. V was shortened by 4 bases and J by 5 bases, with 8 bases between the two germline ends. The CDR3 is CASSSTEYGYTF. In DNA form, the CDR3 reads TGTGCCAGCAGCTCGACAGAATATGGCTACACCTTC. The entire variable domain, with the rest obtained from reference TRBV7-8 and TRBJ1-2, is as follows: GAGVSQSPRYKVAKRGQDVALRCDPISGHVSLFWYQQALGQGPEFLTYFQNEAQLDKSGLPSDRFFAERPEGSVSTLKIQRTQQEDSAVYLCASSSTEYGYTFGSGTRLTVV.

J is TRBJ1-1 and V is TRBV30; D possibly corresponds to TRBD1 (6 bases). The V end was cut by 0 bases, the J end by 4 bases, with 15 bases between. The germline gives CDR1 GTSNPN, CDR2 SVGIG (reference sequence). This CDR3 is 15 amino acids long. The CDR3 sequence is CAWSVLQGGGTEAFF. The CDR3 DNA sequence: TGTGCCTGGAGTGTACTACAGGGAGGAGGCACTGAAGCTTTCTTT.

This clonotype was observed many times. The genes are TRBV7-2 and TRBJ2-1; 7 nucleotides match TRBD1. The V segment lost 5 bases and the J segment 4 bases; nucleotides outside the gene matches: 8. Germline CDR1 reads SGHTA; CDR2 reads FQGNSA. The CDR3 contains 15 residues. DNA of the CDR3: TGTGCCAGCAGCCCATCTGAGGGGGCTTACAATGAGCAGTTCTTC. Protein product: CASSPSEGAYNEQFF.